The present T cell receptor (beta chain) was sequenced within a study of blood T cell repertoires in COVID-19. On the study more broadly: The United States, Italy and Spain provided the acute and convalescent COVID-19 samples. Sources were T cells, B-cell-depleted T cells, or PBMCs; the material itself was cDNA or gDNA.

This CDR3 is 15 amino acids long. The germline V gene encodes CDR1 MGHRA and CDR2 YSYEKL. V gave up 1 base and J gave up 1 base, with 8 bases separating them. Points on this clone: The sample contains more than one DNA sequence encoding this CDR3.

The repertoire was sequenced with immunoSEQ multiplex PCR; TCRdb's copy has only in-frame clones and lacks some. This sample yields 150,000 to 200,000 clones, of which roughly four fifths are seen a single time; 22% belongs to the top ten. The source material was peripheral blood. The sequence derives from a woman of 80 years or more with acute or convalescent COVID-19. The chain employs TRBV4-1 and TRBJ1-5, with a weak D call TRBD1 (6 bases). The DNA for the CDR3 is TGCGCCAGCAGCCAAGTAACAGGGAGCAATCAGCCCCAGCATTTT. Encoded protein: CASSQVTGSNQPQHF.